Included here is one T cell receptor beta chain sequence, with context. The data belong to a study of blood T cell repertoires in COVID-19. This CDR3 has 12 residues. V was shortened by 6 bases and J by 5 bases, with 10 bases between the two germline ends. Looked up from germline, CDR1 is SGHTA and CDR2 is FQGNSA. Profiling relied on immunoSEQ multiplex PCR, and the TCRdb table lists in-frame clones only, not all of them. The sample has approximately 300,000 clones, approximately 81% seen once. Recruits, aged roughly 18 to 90 years, lived in some 25 US areas. The chain combines TRBV7-2 with TRBJ1-1, with D unresolved. This TCR was sampled from a woman in her twenties or thirties who had been exposed to COVID-19. Sequencing was performed on PBMCs or T cells enriched from blood (not recorded which). CDR3: CASRVLSTEAFF. The CDR3 region has the DNA TGTGCCAGCAGGGTCCTGAGTACTGAAGCTTTCTTT.